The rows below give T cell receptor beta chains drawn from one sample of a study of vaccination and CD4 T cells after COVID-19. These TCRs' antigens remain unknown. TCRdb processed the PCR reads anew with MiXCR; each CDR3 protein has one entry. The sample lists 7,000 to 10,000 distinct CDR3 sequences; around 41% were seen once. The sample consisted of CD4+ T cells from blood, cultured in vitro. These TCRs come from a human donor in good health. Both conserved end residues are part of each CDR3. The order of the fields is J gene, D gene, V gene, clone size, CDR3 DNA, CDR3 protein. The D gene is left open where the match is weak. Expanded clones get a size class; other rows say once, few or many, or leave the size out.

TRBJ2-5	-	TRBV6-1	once	TGTGCCAGCAGTGAAATCGGGGGCGGGGTCCAAGAGACCCAGTACTTC	CASSEIGGGVQETQYF
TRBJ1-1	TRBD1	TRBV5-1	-	TGCGCCAGCAGCTCAGGACAGGGAGTTTCTGAAGCTTTCTTT	CASSSGQGVSEAFF
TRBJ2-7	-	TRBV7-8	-	TGTGCCAGCAGGTTGGACTCTTGGCGGGAAAACGAGCAGTACTTC	CASRLDSWRENEQYF
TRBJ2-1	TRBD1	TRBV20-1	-	TGCAGTGCTAGGGACAGGGGCTCCAAAAACAATGAGCAGTTCTTC	CSARDRGSKNNEQFF
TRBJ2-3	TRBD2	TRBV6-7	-	TGTGCCAGCAGTTTTCCCGCTCACGGGGGGACAGATACGCAGTATTTT	CASSFPAHGGTDTQYF
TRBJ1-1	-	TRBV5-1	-	TGCGCCAGCAGCTTGACGGGGACGAACACTGAAGCTTTCTTT	CASSLTGTNTEAFF
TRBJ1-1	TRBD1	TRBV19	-	TGTGCCAGTAGTACCTTATTACAGGGGTTGGCTGAAGCTTTCTTT	CASSTLLQGLAEAFF
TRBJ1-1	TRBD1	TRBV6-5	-	TGTGCCAGCAGTTACAAAGGAATGACAGGGTACTTCACTGAAGCTTTCTTT	CASSYKGMTGYFTEAFF
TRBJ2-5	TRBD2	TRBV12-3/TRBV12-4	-	TGTGCCAGCAGTTCGTTAGCGGGGGAGTGGGAGACCCAGTACTTC	CASSSLAGEWETQYF
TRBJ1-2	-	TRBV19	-	TGTGCCAGTAGCGGTGGCCGATCTGTTCTCGAATCGGGCTACACCTTC	CASSGGRSVLESGYTF
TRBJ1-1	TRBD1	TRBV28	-	TGTGCCAGCAGTTCCCGCAGGGGGCGGGGCACTGAAGCTTTCTTT	CASSSRRGRGTEAFF
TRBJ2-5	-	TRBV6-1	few	TGTGCCAGCAGTGAAGTTGGGTTACAAGAGACCCAGTACTTC	CASSEVGLQETQYF
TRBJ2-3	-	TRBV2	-	TGTGCCAGCAGTGAATCGTTCACCCTCACAGATACGCAGTATTTT	CASSESFTLTDTQYF
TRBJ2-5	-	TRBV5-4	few	TGTGCCAGCAGGGTGGAGGGGAGGCAAGAGACCCAGTACTTC	CASRVEGRQETQYF
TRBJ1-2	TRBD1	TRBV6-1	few	TGTGCCAGCAGCCCAGGACAGGGCTGGGGCTACACCTTC	CASSPGQGWGYTF
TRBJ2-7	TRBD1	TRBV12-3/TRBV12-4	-	TGTGCCAGCAGTTTATCCGGGACAGGGGGTTACGAGCAGTACTTC	CASSLSGTGGYEQYF
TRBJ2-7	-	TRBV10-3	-	TGTGCCATCAGTGACGGGCGGGACGTCGAGCAGTACTTC	CAISDGRDVEQYF
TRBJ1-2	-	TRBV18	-	TGTGCCAGCTCACCACGCTCAGACACTCGCTATGGCTACACCTTC	CASSPRSDTRYGYTF
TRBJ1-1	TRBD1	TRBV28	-	TGTGCCAGCAGTTTTGCCGCTTGGACAGGCACCACTGAAGCTTTCTTT	CASSFAAWTGTTEAFF
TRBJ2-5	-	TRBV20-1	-	TGCAGTGCTAGAGACCCTGGGACCCAGTACTTC	CSARDPGTQYF
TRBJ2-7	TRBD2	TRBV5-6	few	TGTGCCAGCAGGCGCACTAGCGGGGGGGCAACCTACGAGCAGTACTTC	CASRRTSGGATYEQYF
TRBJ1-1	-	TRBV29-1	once	TGCAGCGTTGAGGACACCCTGAACACTGAAGCTTTCTTT	CSVEDTLNTEAFF
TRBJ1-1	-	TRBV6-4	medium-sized	TGTGCCAGCAGTAGGGGAGGGAACACTGAAGCTTTCTTT	CASSRGGNTEAFF
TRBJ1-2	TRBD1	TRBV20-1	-	TGCAGTGCTAGAGGAGACGGACAGGGGACTAACTATGGCTACACCTTC	CSARGDGQGTNYGYTF
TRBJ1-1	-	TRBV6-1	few	TGTGCCGCGGGTGCACAGGGAGCCTGGAACACTGAAGCTTTCTTT	CAAGAQGAWNTEAFF
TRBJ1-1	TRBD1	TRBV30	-	TGTGCCTGGAGTTCGGGACAGGGGTACACTGAAGCTTTCTTT	CAWSSGQGYTEAFF
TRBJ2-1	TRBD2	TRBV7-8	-	TGTGCCAGCAGAAGACTAGCGGGGGGGATCAATGAGCAGTTCTTC	CASRRLAGGINEQFF
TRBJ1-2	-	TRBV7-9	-	TGTGCCAGCAGCTTGGGAGTTGGAGTGGGCTACACCTTC	CASSLGVGVGYTF
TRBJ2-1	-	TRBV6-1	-	TGTGCCAGCAGTCAGGACACTGAGCAGTTCTTC	CASSQDTEQFF
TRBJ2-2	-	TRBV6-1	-	TGTGCCAGTCCCGGGACTCCCAACACCGGGGAGCTGTTTTTT	CASPGTPNTGELFF
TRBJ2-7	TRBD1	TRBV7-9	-	TGTGCCAGCAGCCCGACAGGGCGCGAGCAGTACTTC	CASSPTGREQYF
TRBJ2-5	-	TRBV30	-	TGTGCCTGGAGTGTCTCAGGGGCGCACGAGGAGACCCAGTGCTTC	CAWSVSGAHEETQCF
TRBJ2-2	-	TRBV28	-	TGTGCCAGCTCTCAATGGGGGGGCGCGAACACCGGGGAGCTGTTTTTT	CASSQWGGANTGELFF
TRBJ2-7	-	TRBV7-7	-	TGTGCCAGCAGCTTATCGGAGAGCTCCTACGAGCAGTACTTT	CASSLSESSYEQYF
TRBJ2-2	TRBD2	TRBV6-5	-	TGTGCCAGCAGTTACTCCCCTGGGACTAGCGGGGGGCGGAGCACCGGGGAGCTGTTTTTT	CASSYSPGTSGGRSTGELFF
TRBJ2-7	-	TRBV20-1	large	TGCAGTGCTGCTTCCACCTACTCCTACGAGCAGTACTTC	CSAASTYSYEQYF
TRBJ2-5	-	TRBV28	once	TGTGCCAGCAGTTTGATTGGAGCGGGCCTCCAAGAGACCCAGTACTTC	CASSLIGAGLQETQYF
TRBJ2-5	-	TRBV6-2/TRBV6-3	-	TGTGCCAGCAGTTGGTCCGGGAGCCGGGAGACCCAGTACTTC	CASSWSGSRETQYF